There are a few counts of the clone carrying this T cell receptor beta chain. Its antigen is not known. Tregs were sorted as CD4+CD25+CD127-/low cells. With 8 bases removed from V and 3 bases from J, the gap between germline ends came to 14 bases. Looked up from germline, CDR1 is MNHNS and CDR2 is SASEGT. The CDR3 spans 13 residues. Overall study findings and caveats: Tumor memory CD4+ T cell TCR gene usage clustered with blood and lymph node memory CD4+ cells and lymph node naive CD4+ cells. Tumor Tregs overlapped most with tumor, then blood, naive CD4+ cells. Larger-cohort validation covered only one TCR beta V-J rearrangement.

Full-length variable regions came from constant-region reverse primers plus semi-nested Nested Universal Primer A PCR. TCRdb independently ran MiXCR on the 5' RACE reads; one entry per CDR3 protein. The repertoire includes 9,500 to 14,000 distinct CDR3 sequences, under 35% of them detected once, and 2.5% to 3.5% sits in the top ten. This receptor was taken from a female donor with breast cancer. Sequences were obtained from Tregs sorted from a lymph node. The chain recombines TRBV6-1 with TRBJ2-7; D gene uncertain. In DNA, the CDR3 is TGTGCCAGCGCTCAGACGTATGTCTACGAGCAGTACTTC. Protein sequence: CASAQTYVYEQYF.